This T cell receptor beta chain was found in a study of CD8+ T cells in alopecia areata. There are 11 residues in the CDR3. Looked up from germline, CDR1 is DFQATT and CDR2 is SNEGSKA (reference sequence). V was cut by 5 bases and J by 3 bases, with 7 bases left in between. As the sequencing template, cDNA was produced by extracting RNA and reverse transcribing it. Sequencing was performed with immunoSEQ multiplex PCR; in TCRdb, only in-frame clones are kept and a portion is missing. The repertoire has 170,000 or so clones, approximately 56% of them found once; the top ten carry approximately 14%. This clone appeared once.

The material sequenced was CD4+ T cells sorted from blood, taken at week 0. V usage is TRBV20-1 and J usage is TRBJ2-5; no firm D call. This TCR was sampled from a human donor with alopecia areata. CDR3 region: CSAWVEETQYF. The CDR3 DNA sequence: TGCAGTGCTTGGGTTGAAGAGACCCAGTACTTC.